The clone carrying this T cell receptor (beta chain) was found many times. Its antigen is unidentified. This sample is drawn from a study of T cells after yellow fever vaccination. Overall study findings and caveats: Researchers noted that a small share of clonotypes showed up in both CD4 and CD8 compartments. Reappearance after the booster was seen for most primary-vaccination clones, at roughly 96% CD4 and more than 80% CD8.

TCRdb reprocessed the 5' RACE reads via MiXCR and lists one record per CDR3 protein. This sample has just under 600,000 distinct CDR3 sequences; approximately 13% occur once, and the top ten carry around an eighth. The sequence was obtained from a man under 40 who received the YFV17D yellow fever vaccine. Sequenced here: PBMCs, sampled on the day of the yellow fever booster vaccination.

CDR3 sequence: CASSQLGETQYF. The CDR3 nucleotides read TGTGCCAGCAGCCAATTGGGAGAGACCCAGTACTTC. The chain combines TRBV3-1 with TRBJ2-5; D unclear. Trimming removed 2 bases from V and 4 bases from J, with 5 bases in between. This CDR3 has 12 amino acids. Per the germline V gene, CDR1 is LGHDT and CDR2 is YNNKEL (reference sequence).